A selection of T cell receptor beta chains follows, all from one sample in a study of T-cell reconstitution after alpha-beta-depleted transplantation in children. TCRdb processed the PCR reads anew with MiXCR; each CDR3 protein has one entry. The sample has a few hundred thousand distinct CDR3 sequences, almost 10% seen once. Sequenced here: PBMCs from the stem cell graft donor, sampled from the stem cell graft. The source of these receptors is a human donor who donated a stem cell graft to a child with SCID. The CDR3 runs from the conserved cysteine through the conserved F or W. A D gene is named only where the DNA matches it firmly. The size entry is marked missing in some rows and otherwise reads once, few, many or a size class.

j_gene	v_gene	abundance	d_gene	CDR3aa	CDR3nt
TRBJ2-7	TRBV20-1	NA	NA	CSARDFRGSSYEQYF	TGCAGTGCTAGAGATTTCCGAGGTAGCTCCTACGAGCAGTACTTC
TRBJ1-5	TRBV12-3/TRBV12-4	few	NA	CASSLVSNQPHF	TGTGCCAGCAGTTTAGTTAGCAATCAGCCCCATTTT
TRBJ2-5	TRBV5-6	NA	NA	CASSQYEFWFQETQYF	TGTGCCAGCAGCCAATACGAATTTTGGTTCCAAGAGACCCAGTACTTC
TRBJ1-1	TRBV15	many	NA	CATSFGGDTEAFF	TGTGCCACCAGTTTTGGGGGCGACACTGAAGCTTTCTTT
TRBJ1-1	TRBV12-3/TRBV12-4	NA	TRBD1	CASSRTGFGAFF	TGTGCCAGCAGCCGGACAGGGTTTGGAGCTTTCTTT
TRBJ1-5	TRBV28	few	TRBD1	CASSFRPGTGGRQPQHF	TGTGCCAGCAGTTTTCGACCCGGGACAGGGGGCCGACAGCCCCAGCATTTT
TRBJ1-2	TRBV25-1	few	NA	CASRTGSSNYGYTF	TGTGCCAGCAGAACAGGGAGTTCTAACTATGGCTACACCTTC
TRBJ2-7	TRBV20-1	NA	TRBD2	CSASDSSGGSSYEQYF	TGCAGTGCTAGCGACTCTAGCGGGGGGAGTTCCTACGAGCAGTACTTC
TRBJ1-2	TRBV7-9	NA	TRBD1	CASSLGDRGNYGYTF	TGTGCCAGCAGCTTAGGGGACAGGGGTAACTATGGCTACACCTTC
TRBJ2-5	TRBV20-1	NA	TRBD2	CSARGLTSGGGETQYF	TGCAGTGCTAGGGGTTTAACTAGCGGGGGGGGCGAGACCCAGTACTTC
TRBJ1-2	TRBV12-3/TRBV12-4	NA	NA	CASKAENYGYTF	TGTGCCAGCAAGGCAGAGAACTATGGCTACACCTTC
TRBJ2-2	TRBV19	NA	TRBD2	CASRLAGVNTGELFF	TGTGCCAGTAGACTAGCGGGGGTGAACACCGGGGAGCTGTTTTTT
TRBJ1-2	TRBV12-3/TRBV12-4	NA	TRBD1	CASTPGGQGYYGYTF	TGTGCCAGCACCCCGGGGGGACAGGGGTACTATGGCTACACCTTC
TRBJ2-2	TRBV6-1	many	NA	CASSGGRSRTGELFF	TGTGCCAGCAGTGGCGGACGGTCGAGGACCGGGGAGCTGTTTTTT
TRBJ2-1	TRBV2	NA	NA	CASSTGTLAGNEQFF	TGTGCCAGCAGCACCGGGACGCTCGCGGGCAATGAGCAGTTCTTC
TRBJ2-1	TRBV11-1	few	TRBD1	CASSSLSTGDKAPYNEQFF	TGTGCCAGCAGCTCACTCTCGACAGGGGACAAGGCGCCTTACAATGAGCAGTTCTTC
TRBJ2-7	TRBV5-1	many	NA	CASQADGYEQYF	TGCGCCAGCCAGGCAGATGGTTACGAGCAGTACTTC
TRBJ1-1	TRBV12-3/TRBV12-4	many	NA	CASSFEVMNTEAFF	TGTGCCAGCAGTTTTGAGGTCATGAACACTGAAGCTTTCTTT
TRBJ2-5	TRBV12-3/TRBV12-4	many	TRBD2	CASSSVAGGRETQYF	TGTGCCAGCAGTTCCGTAGCGGGGGGGCGAGAGACCCAGTACTTC
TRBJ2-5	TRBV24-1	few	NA	CATSEPRGPGQETQYF	TGTGCCACCAGTGAGCCCCGTGGGCCCGGTCAAGAGACCCAGTACTTC
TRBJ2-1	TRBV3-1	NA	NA	CASSQGLLWQGYNEQFF	TGTGCCAGCAGCCAAGGGTTGCTGTGGCAGGGATACAATGAGCAGTTCTTC
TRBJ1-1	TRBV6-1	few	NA	CASSRERWTEAFF	TGTGCCAGCAGTAGGGAAAGGTGGACTGAAGCTTTCTTT
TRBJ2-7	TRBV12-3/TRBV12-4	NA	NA	CASSFFQLSSHEQYF	TGTGCCAGCAGTTTTTTCCAGCTATCCTCCCACGAGCAGTACTTC
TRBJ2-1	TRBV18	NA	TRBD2	CASSPPVASGGSGEQFF	TGTGCCAGCTCACCACCTGTGGCTAGCGGGGGATCAGGAGAGCAGTTCTTC
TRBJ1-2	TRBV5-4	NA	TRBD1	CASSGETGVYGYTF	TGTGCCAGCAGCGGGGAGACAGGGGTCTATGGCTACACCTTC
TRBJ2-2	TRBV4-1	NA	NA	CASSQGPANTGELFF	TGCGCCAGCAGTCAGGGCCCAGCGAACACCGGGGAGCTGTTTTTT
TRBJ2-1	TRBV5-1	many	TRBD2	CASSLPSGGANEQFF	TGCGCCAGCAGCCTACCTAGCGGGGGGGCCAATGAGCAGTTCTTC
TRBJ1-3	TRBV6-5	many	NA	CASSRWRTEGSGNTIYF	TGTGCCAGCAGCCGTTGGCGGACGGAGGGCTCTGGAAACACCATATATTTT
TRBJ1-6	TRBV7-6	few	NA	CASSSSGGSSPLHF	TGTGCCAGCAGCTCGTCCGGGGGATCTTCACCCCTCCACTTT
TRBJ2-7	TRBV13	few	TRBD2	CATTMGLAPHEQYF	TGTGCCACCACGATGGGACTAGCACCCCACGAGCAGTACTTC
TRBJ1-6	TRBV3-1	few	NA	CASSQPQGNSPLHF	TGTGCCAGCAGCCAACCGCAGGGGAATTCACCCCTCCACTTT
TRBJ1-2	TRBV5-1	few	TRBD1	CASRDRGYYGYTF	TGCGCCAGTCGGGACAGGGGGTACTATGGCTACACCTTC
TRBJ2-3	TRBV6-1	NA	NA	CASSLDPGYTQYF	TGTGCCAGCAGTCTGGACCCTGGGTATACGCAGTATTTT
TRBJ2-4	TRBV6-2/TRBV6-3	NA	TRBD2	CASSPAFPGLAGGRGAKNIQYF	TGTGCCAGCTCCCCAGCGTTTCCGGGACTAGCGGGGGGGCGAGGAGCCAAAAACATTCAGTACTTC
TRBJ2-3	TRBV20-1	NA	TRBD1	CSPGQGATPSTDTQYF	TGCAGTCCCGGACAGGGGGCTACACCATCCACAGATACGCAGTATTTT
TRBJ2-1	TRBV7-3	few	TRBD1	CASSLTRGQNNEQFF	TGTGCCAGCAGCTTAACTAGGGGACAGAACAATGAGCAGTTCTTC
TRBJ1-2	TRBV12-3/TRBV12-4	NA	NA	CASSLGGAAYTF	TGTGCCAGCAGTTTGGGAGGGGCAGCTTACACCTTC
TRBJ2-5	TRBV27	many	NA	CASSRTDYQLETQYF	TGTGCCAGCTCTCGGACAGACTACCAATTAGAGACCCAGTACTTC
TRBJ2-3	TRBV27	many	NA	CASSLLRGGGDTQYF	TGTGCCAGCAGTTTATTGCGGGGAGGGGGGGATACGCAGTATTTT
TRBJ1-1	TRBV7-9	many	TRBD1	CASSGHRGTLDTEAFF	TGTGCCAGCAGCGGGCACAGGGGGACTTTGGACACTGAAGCTTTCTTT
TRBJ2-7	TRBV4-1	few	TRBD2	CASSQTGGRDEQYF	TGCGCCAGCAGCCAAACGGGGGGGCGCGACGAGCAGTACTTC
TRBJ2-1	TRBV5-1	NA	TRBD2	CASSRGLAEYNEQFF	TGCGCCAGCAGTCGAGGACTAGCGGAGTACAATGAGCAGTTCTTC
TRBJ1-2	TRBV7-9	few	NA	CASSLRGSPDGYTF	TGTGCCAGCAGCTTAAGGGGTTCCCCGGATGGCTACACCTTC
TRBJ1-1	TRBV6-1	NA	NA	CASSRTAMNTEAFF	TGTGCCAGCAGCCGGACAGCCATGAACACTGAAGCTTTCTTT
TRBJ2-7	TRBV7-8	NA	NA	CASSLLEQGEQYF	TGTGCCAGCAGCTTACTAGAGCAAGGCGAGCAGTACTTC
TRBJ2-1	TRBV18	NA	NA	CASSYYRESDEQFF	TGTGCCAGCTCGTATTACCGGGAATCAGATGAGCAGTTCTTC
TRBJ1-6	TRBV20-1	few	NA	CSARGVTATNSPLHF	TGCAGTGCTAGAGGGGTGACAGCCACTAATTCACCCCTCCACTTT
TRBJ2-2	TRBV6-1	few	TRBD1	CAAKGGLDTGELFF	TGTGCCGCCAAAGGGGGCCTGGACACCGGGGAGCTGTTTTTT
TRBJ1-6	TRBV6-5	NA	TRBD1	CASSLLRGYNSPLHF	TGTGCCAGCAGTCTACTCAGGGGGTATAATTCACCCCTCCACTTT
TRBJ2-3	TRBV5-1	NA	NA	CASRLPGPSQDTQYF	TGCGCCAGCAGGCTCCCGGGACCTTCACAGGATACGCAGTATTTT
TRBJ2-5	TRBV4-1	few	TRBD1	CASSQSDRARETQYF	TGCGCCAGCAGCCAGTCGGACAGGGCCCGAGAGACCCAGTACTTC
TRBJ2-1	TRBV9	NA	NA	CASSGTEGNEQFF	TGTGCCAGCAGCGGGACCGAGGGAAATGAGCAGTTCTTC
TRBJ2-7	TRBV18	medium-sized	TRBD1	CASSPQTGSEQYF	TGTGCCAGCTCACCTCAGACAGGGTCCGAGCAGTACTTC
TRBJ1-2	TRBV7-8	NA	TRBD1	CASSLAGGTTYGYTF	TGTGCCAGCAGCTTAGCAGGGGGCACTACCTATGGCTACACCTTC
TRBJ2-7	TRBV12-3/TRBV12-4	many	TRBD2	CASSGGGSRYASYEQYF	TGTGCCAGCAGTGGGGGGGGGAGTAGGTACGCGTCCTACGAGCAGTACTTC
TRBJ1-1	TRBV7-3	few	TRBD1	CASSSWTGSTEAFF	TGTGCCAGCAGCTCATGGACAGGGAGCACTGAAGCTTTCTTT
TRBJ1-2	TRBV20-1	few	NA	CSADGFNYGYTF	TGCAGTGCTGACGGGTTTAACTATGGCTACACCTTC
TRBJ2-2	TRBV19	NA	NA	CASISPRWELFF	TGTGCCAGTATCTCCCCGAGGTGGGAGCTGTTTTTT